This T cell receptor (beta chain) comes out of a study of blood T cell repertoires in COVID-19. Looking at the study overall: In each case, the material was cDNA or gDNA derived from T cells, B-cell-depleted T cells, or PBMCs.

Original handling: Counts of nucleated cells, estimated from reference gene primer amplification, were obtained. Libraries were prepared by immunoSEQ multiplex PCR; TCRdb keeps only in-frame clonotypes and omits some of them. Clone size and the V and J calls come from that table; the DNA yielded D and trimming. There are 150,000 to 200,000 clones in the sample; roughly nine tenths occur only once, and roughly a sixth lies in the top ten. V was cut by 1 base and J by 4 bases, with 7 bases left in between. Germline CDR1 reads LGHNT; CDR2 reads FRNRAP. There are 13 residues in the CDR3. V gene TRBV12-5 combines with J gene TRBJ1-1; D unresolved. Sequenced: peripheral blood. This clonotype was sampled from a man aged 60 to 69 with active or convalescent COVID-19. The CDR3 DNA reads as TGTGCTAGTGGTTTGGACCAGGTCACTGAAGCTTTCTTT. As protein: CASGLDQVTEAFF.